This T cell receptor beta chain was captured in a study of blood T cell repertoires in COVID-19. Study overall: Italy, Spain and the United States were the sources of the convalescent and acute COVID-19 samples. Sources were T cells, B-cell-depleted T cells, or PBMCs; the material itself was cDNA or gDNA.

The data were produced by immunoSEQ multiplex PCR, yet TCRdb's version contains in-frame clones alone and is incomplete. In the table there are over 90,000 clones, roughly 90% of which are singletons. The V end was cut by 0 bases, the J end by 5 bases, with 16 bases between. Germline V gives CDR1 ENHRY, CDR2 SYGVKD. The CDR3 extends over 16 amino acids. The sequenced sample consisted of peripheral blood. This receptor was taken from a human donor in a cohort sampled during active COVID-19. The chain uses TRBV10-3 and TRBJ1-2; D is unclear. The CDR3 coding sequence is TGTGCCATCAGTGAGTCGGACGGAGGAGTTACTTATGGCTACACCTTC. It is translated as CAISESDGGVTYGYTF.